The sequence of this TCR beta chain was determined in a study of blood T cells in healthy people across ages. Trimming took 4 bases from V and 1 from J; bases not matched to a gene: 10. The CDR3 loop spans 17 amino acids. Germline loops: CDR1 LGHDT, CDR2 YNNKEL (reference sequence). A second about 6 to 12 cycle PCR used barcoded and J-beta primers. TCRdb redid the calling of the 5' RACE reads with MiXCR, one entry per CDR3 protein. Here the sample spans about 500,000 distinct CDR3 sequences, 24% being singletons. The same specimen was also included in a second study, on T cells of mothers and their children. From that report: Over five children and their three healthy Caucasian mothers were the donors.

The chain employs TRBV3-1 and TRBJ1-1; 9 nucleotides agree with TRBD1. Sequencing was done on a sample of blood. The origin of this receptor is a boy younger than 18 in good health. The CDR3 DNA is TGTGCCAGCAGCCCAAGAGGGACAGGGAGAAAGAACACTGAAGCTTTCTTT. Its protein product is CASSPRGTGRKNTEAFF.